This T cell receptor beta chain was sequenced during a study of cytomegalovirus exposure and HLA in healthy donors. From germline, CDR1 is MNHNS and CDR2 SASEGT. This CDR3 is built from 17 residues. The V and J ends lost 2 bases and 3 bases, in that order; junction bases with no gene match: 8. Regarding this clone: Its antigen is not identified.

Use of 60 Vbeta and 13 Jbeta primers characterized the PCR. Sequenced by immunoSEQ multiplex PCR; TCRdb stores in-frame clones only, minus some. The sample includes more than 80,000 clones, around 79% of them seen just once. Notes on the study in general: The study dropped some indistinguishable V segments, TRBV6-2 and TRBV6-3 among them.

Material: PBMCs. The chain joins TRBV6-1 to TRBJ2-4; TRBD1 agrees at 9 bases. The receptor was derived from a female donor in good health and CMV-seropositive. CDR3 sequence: CASSELGTGIDKNIQYF. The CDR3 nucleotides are TGTGCCAGCAGTGAATTGGGGACAGGGATCGACAAAAACATTCAGTACTTC.